The rows below give T cell receptor beta chains drawn from one sample of a study of blood T cells in healthy people across ages. Using its own MiXCR run on the 5' RACE reads, TCRdb lists one record per CDR3 protein. The sample has more than 550,000 distinct CDR3 sequences, about 20% seen once; the top ten hold roughly 22%. Sample: blood. These receptors were obtained from a man between 65 and 85 years old in good health. CDR3s include the opening cysteine and the closing phenylalanine or tryptophan. A D gene is named only where the DNA matches it firmly. A clone size is listed for some rows: how often the clone was seen (once, few, many), or a class if it is expanded.

d_call: -; clone_size: -; j_call: TRBJ2-7; cdr3_length: 14; v_call: TRBV3-1; cdr3_aa: CASGGVGISHEQYF; cdr3_nt: TGTGCCAGCGGAGGGGTAGGGATTTCCCACGAGCAGTACTTC
d_call: -; clone_size: -; j_call: TRBJ2-6; cdr3_length: 17; v_call: TRBV7-9; cdr3_aa: CASSSRFIGSGANVLTF; cdr3_nt: TGTGCCAGCAGCTCCCGATTTATAGGATCTGGGGCCAACGTCCTGACTTTC
d_call: -; clone_size: few; j_call: TRBJ2-7; cdr3_length: 16; v_call: TRBV5-5; cdr3_aa: CASSPEWDISSYEQYF; cdr3_nt: TGTGCCAGCAGCCCGGAATGGGACATCAGCTCCTACGAGCAGTACTTC
d_call: TRBD1; clone_size: few; j_call: TRBJ2-1; cdr3_length: 15; v_call: TRBV5-1; cdr3_aa: CASSFGDRVDNEQFF; cdr3_nt: TGCGCCAGCAGCTTCGGGGACAGGGTGGACAATGAGCAGTTCTTC
d_call: -; clone_size: many; j_call: TRBJ2-5; cdr3_length: 9; v_call: TRBV29-1; cdr3_aa: CSVGETQYF; cdr3_nt: TGCAGCGTTGGGGAGACCCAGTACTTC
d_call: -; clone_size: -; j_call: TRBJ2-2; cdr3_length: 13; v_call: TRBV20-1; cdr3_aa: CSAERTSTGELFF; cdr3_nt: TGCAGTGCTGAGCGGACAAGCACCGGGGAGCTGTTTTTT
d_call: -; clone_size: few; j_call: TRBJ2-7; cdr3_length: 14; v_call: TRBV12-3/TRBV12-4; cdr3_aa: CASSRTQSSYEQYF; cdr3_nt: TGTGCCAGCAGTCGGACACAAAGCTCCTACGAGCAGTACTTC
d_call: -; clone_size: few; j_call: TRBJ2-1; cdr3_length: 11; v_call: TRBV28; cdr3_aa: CASSWYNEQFF; cdr3_nt: TGTGCCAGCAGTTGGTACAATGAGCAGTTCTTC
d_call: -; clone_size: few; j_call: TRBJ2-5; cdr3_length: 16; v_call: TRBV20-1; cdr3_aa: CSASNLHSTRRETQYF; cdr3_nt: TGCAGTGCTAGTAACTTACACTCGACTAGACGTGAGACCCAGTACTTC
d_call: -; clone_size: few; j_call: TRBJ2-3; cdr3_length: 13; v_call: TRBV20-1; cdr3_aa: CSAPVAGTDTQYF; cdr3_nt: TGCAGTGCCCCAGTGGCGGGCACAGATACGCAGTATTTT
d_call: TRBD2; clone_size: few; j_call: TRBJ2-4; cdr3_length: 12; v_call: TRBV3-1; cdr3_aa: CASLSSGNIQYF; cdr3_nt: TGTGCCAGCCTTTCTAGCGGAAACATTCAGTACTTC